The rows below give T cell receptor beta chains drawn from one sample of a study of blood T cell repertoires in COVID-19. The protocol was immunoSEQ multiplex PCR, while the TCRdb copy is restricted to in-frame clones and leaves out a portion. The sample records some 120,000 clones, approximately 78% being singletons. Input material: peripheral blood. Every receptor here comes from a man between 65 and 85 years old with acute or convalescent COVID-19. The CDR3 runs from the conserved cysteine through the conserved F or W. A D gene is named only where the DNA matches it firmly. Size is stated for part of the rows, as once, few or many counts, or as a class when the clone is expanded.

J: TRBJ2-7
D: TRBD1
size: NA
V: TRBV6-5
DNA: TGTGCCAGCAGTTACCGGGGACAGGGTGTTGGCGAGCAGTACTTC
CDR3: CASSYRGQGVGEQYF

J: TRBJ1-1
D: NA
size: NA
V: TRBV19
DNA: TGTGCCAGTAGTATCCTCCAGGGGCGCGGACCGAACACTGAAGCTTTCTTT
CDR3: CASSILQGRGPNTEAFF

J: TRBJ1-2
D: TRBD1
size: NA
V: TRBV28
DNA: TGTGCGCTCCGGGACAGAAGCTATGGCTACACCTTC
CDR3: CALRDRSYGYTF

J: TRBJ2-3
D: NA
size: NA
V: TRBV9
DNA: TGTGCCAGCAGCGTGACAGGAACCACAGATACGCAGTATTTT
CDR3: CASSVTGTTDTQYF

J: TRBJ2-3
D: TRBD1
size: NA
V: TRBV5-6
DNA: TGTGCCAGCAGCTCGGGACAGACTAGCACAGATACGCAGTATTTT
CDR3: CASSSGQTSTDTQYF

J: TRBJ2-2
D: TRBD2
size: NA
V: TRBV18
DNA: TGTGCCAGCTCACCGGGGGGACTAGCGTCCGGGGAGCTGTTTTTT
CDR3: CASSPGGLASGELFF

J: TRBJ2-7
D: TRBD1
size: NA
V: TRBV7-9
DNA: TGTGCCAGCAGCCCCACAGGGGCCTACGAGCAGTACTTC
CDR3: CASSPTGAYEQYF

J: TRBJ1-3
D: NA
size: once
V: TRBV7-8
DNA: TGTGCCAGCAGCTTGGTCAGGGGACCTGGAAACACCATATATTTT
CDR3: CASSLVRGPGNTIYF

J: TRBJ1-1
D: TRBD1
size: NA
V: TRBV5-1
DNA: TGCGCCAGCAGCTCTCGACAGGGCACGAACACTGAAGCTTTCTTT
CDR3: CASSSRQGTNTEAFF

J: TRBJ1-3
D: NA
size: few
V: TRBV19
DNA: TGTGCCAGTAGTCCCTACGGTTTATCTGGAAACACCATATATTTT
CDR3: CASSPYGLSGNTIYF

J: TRBJ1-2
D: NA
size: NA
V: TRBV2
DNA: TGTGCCAGACACCAACGAGGAACGGGTGGCTACACCTTC
CDR3: CARHQRGTGGYTF

J: TRBJ2-2
D: NA
size: NA
V: TRBV12-5
DNA: TGTGCTAGTGGTTTCCATTACACCGGGGAGCTGTTTTTT
CDR3: CASGFHYTGELFF

J: TRBJ2-4
D: TRBD1
size: NA
V: TRBV28
DNA: TGTGCCAGCAGTTCGGGTCGACAGGGCAAAAACATTCAGTACTTC
CDR3: CASSSGRQGKNIQYF

J: TRBJ1-4
D: NA
size: few
V: TRBV5-1
DNA: TGCGCCAGCAGCTTGGGTTCTAAAGAAAAACTGTTTTTT
CDR3: CASSLGSKEKLFF

J: TRBJ2-3
D: TRBD1
size: NA
V: TRBV19
DNA: TGTGCCAGTAGTAGCTGGACAGGGGGACAAGATACGCAGTATTTT
CDR3: CASSSWTGGQDTQYF

J: TRBJ2-7
D: NA
size: NA
V: TRBV5-1
DNA: TGCGCCAGCAGCCCTGATGCGGTAGTAGGTTACGAGCAGTACTTC
CDR3: CASSPDAVVGYEQYF

J: TRBJ1-2
D: TRBD1
size: NA
V: TRBV28
DNA: TGTGCCAGCAGAACGACAGGGGCCTATGGCTACACCTTC
CDR3: CASRTTGAYGYTF

J: TRBJ2-7
D: NA
size: NA
V: TRBV5-3
DNA: TGTGCCAGAAGAGGCCTCCGAGGACTGATCTACGAGCAGTACTTC
CDR3: CARRGLRGLIYEQYF

J: TRBJ2-1
D: TRBD2
size: NA
V: TRBV19
DNA: TGTGCCAGCTGGACTAGCGGGGGGGTACCAGACTACAATGAGCAGTTCTTC
CDR3: CASWTSGGVPDYNEQFF

J: TRBJ2-7
D: NA
size: NA
V: TRBV19
DNA: TGTGCCAGTAGTTCCGGGACAACCAAGATCTACGAGCAGTACTTC
CDR3: CASSSGTTKIYEQYF

J: TRBJ1-1
D: NA
size: NA
V: TRBV4-1
DNA: TGCGCCAGCAGCCAATCTACAGTGAACACTGAAGCTTTCTTT
CDR3: CASSQSTVNTEAFF

J: TRBJ2-1
D: NA
size: once
V: TRBV19
DNA: TGTGCCAGTAGTATTCTCGGGGTCGGTGAGCAGTTCTTC
CDR3: CASSILGVGEQFF

J: TRBJ2-5
D: TRBD2
size: NA
V: TRBV5-1
DNA: TGCGCCAGCAGTCGCGAGTTAGCGGGATTAGAGACCCAGTACTTC
CDR3: CASSRELAGLETQYF

J: TRBJ1-6
D: NA
size: few
V: TRBV7-9
DNA: TGTGCCGGGAGGGGTACCTATAATTCACCCCTCCACTTT
CDR3: CAGRGTYNSPLHF

J: TRBJ2-7
D: TRBD1
size: NA
V: TRBV14
DNA: TGTGCCAGCAGCCAAGAGAACAGGGGGATTTCCGAGCAGTACTTC
CDR3: CASSQENRGISEQYF

J: TRBJ2-2
D: TRBD1
size: NA
V: TRBV6-6
DNA: TGTGCCAGCAGCATAAGACAGGGCACCGGGGAGCTGTTTTTT
CDR3: CASSIRQGTGELFF

J: TRBJ2-1
D: TRBD2
size: once
V: TRBV11-2
DNA: TGTGCCAGCAGCGCGGCCGCGGGAGTTGCCCGTAATGAGCAGTTCTTC
CDR3: CASSAAAGVARNEQFF

J: TRBJ1-2
D: TRBD1
size: NA
V: TRBV5-4
DNA: TGTGCCAGCAGCCAATGGGACAGGGTGGACGGCTACACCTTC
CDR3: CASSQWDRVDGYTF

J: TRBJ2-3
D: NA
size: NA
V: TRBV28
DNA: TGTGCCAGCACCTCTACAGATACGCAGTATTTT
CDR3: CASTSTDTQYF

J: TRBJ2-1
D: TRBD2
size: NA
V: TRBV24-1
DNA: TGTGCCACCAGTGATACTAGCGGGAGGGCATCCTACAATGAGCAGTTCTTC
CDR3: CATSDTSGRASYNEQFF

J: TRBJ1-2
D: NA
size: NA
V: TRBV2
DNA: TGTGCCAGCAGTGAAAATGGGGCAGGGGTTGGCTACACCTTC
CDR3: CASSENGAGVGYTF

J: TRBJ2-2
D: TRBD1
size: NA
V: TRBV3-1/TRBV3-2
DNA: TGTGCCAGCAGCCAAGCGACAGGGGTTAACACCGGGGAGCTGTTTTTT
CDR3: CASSQATGVNTGELFF

J: TRBJ2-2
D: NA
size: few
V: TRBV19
DNA: TGTGCCAGTAGAGCTGGAGGGCGGACCGGGGAGCTGTTTTTT
CDR3: CASRAGGRTGELFF

J: TRBJ1-1
D: NA
size: once
V: TRBV5-1
DNA: TGCGCCAGCAGTAATCGCGGGGGTGAAGGAAGCACTGAAGCTTTCTTT
CDR3: CASSNRGGEGSTEAFF

J: TRBJ2-1
D: TRBD1
size: NA
V: TRBV11-3
DNA: TGTGCCAGCAGCCCGTCGACAGGGGGAAGAAATGAGCAGTTCTTC
CDR3: CASSPSTGGRNEQFF

J: TRBJ1-2
D: NA
size: NA
V: TRBV13
DNA: TGTGCCAGCAGCCTTAAAGGACTGAATAACTATGGCTACACCTTC
CDR3: CASSLKGLNNYGYTF

J: TRBJ1-5
D: TRBD1
size: NA
V: TRBV10-3
DNA: TGTGCCATCTCAGGGGACAGGGGCAATCAGCCCCAGCATTTT
CDR3: CAISGDRGNQPQHF

J: TRBJ1-2
D: TRBD1
size: NA
V: TRBV28
DNA: TGTGCCAGCAGTTTAGGACAGGGGGCGGGTGGCTACACCTTC
CDR3: CASSLGQGAGGYTF

J: TRBJ2-6
D: NA
size: NA
V: TRBV5-5
DNA: TGTGCCAGCAGTGGGGAAACGAGGGTCGGGGCCAACGTCCTGACTTTC
CDR3: CASSGETRVGANVLTF

J: TRBJ1-1
D: NA
size: NA
V: TRBV30
DNA: TGTGCCTGGAGTGTTTCGGGGAATGAAGCTTTCTTT
CDR3: CAWSVSGNEAFF

J: TRBJ1-4
D: NA
size: NA
V: TRBV2
DNA: TGTGCCAGCGGTCAGCGGGACACTAGTGAAAAACTGTTTTTT
CDR3: CASGQRDTSEKLFF

J: TRBJ2-7
D: NA
size: NA
V: TRBV18
DNA: TGTGCCAGCTCAACAAGGGGCCTAAACGAGCAGTACTTC
CDR3: CASSTRGLNEQYF

J: TRBJ1-1
D: TRBD1
size: NA
V: TRBV19
DNA: TGTGCCAGTAGTCCTTCGGACAGGGGGGGTACTGAAGCTTTCTTT
CDR3: CASSPSDRGGTEAFF